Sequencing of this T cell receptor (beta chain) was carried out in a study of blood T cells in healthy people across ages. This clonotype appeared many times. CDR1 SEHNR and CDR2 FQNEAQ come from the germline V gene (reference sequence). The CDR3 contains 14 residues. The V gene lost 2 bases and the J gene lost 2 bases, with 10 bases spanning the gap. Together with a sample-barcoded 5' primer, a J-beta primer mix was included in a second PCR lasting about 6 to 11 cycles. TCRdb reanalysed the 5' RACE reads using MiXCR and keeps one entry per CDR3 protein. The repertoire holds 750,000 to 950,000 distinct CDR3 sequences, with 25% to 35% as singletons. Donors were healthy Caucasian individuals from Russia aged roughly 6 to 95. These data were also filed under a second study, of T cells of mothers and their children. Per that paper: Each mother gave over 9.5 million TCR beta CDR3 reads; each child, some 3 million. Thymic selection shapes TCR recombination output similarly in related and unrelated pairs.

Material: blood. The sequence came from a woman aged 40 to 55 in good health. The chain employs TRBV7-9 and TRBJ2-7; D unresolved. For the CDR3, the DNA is TGTGCCAGCAGCTTACAAGGTGGGCCCTACGAGCAGTACTTC. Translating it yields CASSLQGGPYEQYF.